Each of the 27 T cell receptor beta chains below was sequenced from the same sample in a study of shared clonotypes between healthy human individuals. Method: immunoSEQ multiplex PCR; TCRdb's copy keeps in-frame clones and lacks some. Of some 2,000,000 clones detected, approximately 94% appear once; the ten largest clones hold roughly 1%. CD45RO negativity and positive selection for CCR7 defined naive CD8 cells, a population that excluded terminally differentiated effector memory CD45RA+ cells. Sequencing was performed on naive CD8+ T cells sorted from blood. All receptors come from a man in his late teens or twenties in good health.

J is TRBJ1-3 and V is TRBV14, with a tentative D call TRBD1 (6 bases). The CDR3 has 18 amino acids. Trimming removed 4 bases at V and 0 bases at J, with 19 bases between. Germline lookup yields CDR1 SGHDN and CDR2 FVKESK. In nucleotides, the CDR3 is TGTGCCAGCAGCCCTTACAGGGAATTGAACCTCTCTGGAAACACCATATATTTT. The encoded protein is CASSPYRELNLSGNTIYF.

In DNA, the CDR3 is TGTGCCAGCAGCTTGGAGTGGGGTAGCTCCTACGAGCAGTACTTC. Encoded protein: CASSLEWGSSYEQYF. The chain links TRBV5-8 to TRBJ2-7; D is undetermined. V was cut by 0 bases and J by 0 bases, with 10 bases left in between. The germline V gene encodes CDR1 SGHTS and CDR2 YDEGEE. The CDR3 runs 15 residues. The full variable domain, rest sourced from reference TRBV5-8 and TRBJ2-7, is EAGVTQSPTHLIKTRGQQATLRCSPISGHTSVYWYQQALGLGLQFLLWYDEGEERNRGNFPPRFSGRQFPNYSSELNVNALELEDSALYLCASSLEWGSSYEQYFGPGTRLTVT.

This rearrangement joins TRBV6-1 to TRBJ1-4; perhaps TRBD1 as D (6 bases). From germline, CDR1 is MNHNS and CDR2 SASEGT. The CDR3 is 16 residues long. V gave up 7 bases and J gave up 8 bases, with 23 bases separating them. CDR3 amino acids: CASTETGYDRLEKLFF. CDR3 DNA: TGTGCCAGCACTGAGACCGGATACGACAGGTTGGAAAAACTGTTTTTT.

Comments on this clone: Other DNA sequences in this sample translate to the same CDR3. The chain combines TRBV11-2 with TRBJ2-7; D may be TRBD1 (6 bases). Trimming shortened V by 6 bases and J by 3 bases, and 12 bases separated the two germline ends. The CDR3 loop spans 13 amino acids. In germline, CDR1 is SGHAT, CDR2 FQNNGV. The CDR3 DNA reads TGTGCCAGCAGTCCTACAGGGTTCTACGAGCAGTACTTC. Its translation: CASSPTGFYEQYF. The full variable domain, with the rest looked up from reference TRBV11-2 and TRBJ2-7, is EAGVAQSPRYKIIEKRQSVAFWCNPISGHATLYWYQQILGQGPKLLIQFQNNGVVDDSQLPKDRFSAERLKGVDSTLKIQPAKLEDSAVYLCASSPTGFYEQYFGPGTRLTVT.

The chain employs TRBV5-6 and TRBJ2-7, with 9 nucleotides matching TRBD2. The J segment lost 0 bases and the V segment lost 1 base, leaving 8 bases of the junction unmatched. The germline V gene has CDR1 SGHDT and CDR2 YYEEEE. The CDR3 extends over 17 amino acids. CDR3 coding DNA: TGTGCCAGCAGCTTGTTCGCGGGAGGGCCGAGCTCCTACGAGCAGTACTTC. Its protein is CASSLFAGGPSSYEQYF.

The chain uses TRBV7-6 and TRBJ2-2; 13 nucleotides agree with TRBD2. J lost 7 bases, V lost 5 bases, and 7 bases had no gene match. The CDR3 contains 16 residues. Germline-derived CDR1 and CDR2 are SGHVS and FNYEAQ. The CDR3 here is CASSHGLAGVFGELFF. The CDR3 nucleotides read TGTGCCAGCAGCCATGGACTAGCGGGAGTATTCGGGGAGCTGTTTTTT.

The chain uses TRBV11-2 and TRBJ2-7; D remains unclear. The CDR3 has 16 residues. Germline-derived CDR1 and CDR2 are SGHAT and FQNNGV. Between the trimmed V and J ends, which lost 0 bases and 2 bases, there was a span of 14 bases. CDR3 amino acids: CASSLDYRITPYEQYF. In DNA form, the CDR3 reads TGTGCCAGCAGCTTAGACTATCGAATTACTCCCTACGAGCAGTACTTC. The full variable domain, its missing parts supplied by reference TRBV11-2 and TRBJ2-7, is EAGVAQSPRYKIIEKRQSVAFWCNPISGHATLYWYQQILGQGPKLLIQFQNNGVVDDSQLPKDRFSAERLKGVDSTLKIQPAKLEDSAVYLCASSLDYRITPYEQYFGPGTRLTVT.

The chain has TRBV6-6 and TRBJ2-7, with D perhaps TRBD1 or TRBD2 (6 bases each). Trimming left V 6 bases short and J 2 bases short, with 11 bases between. The CDR3 covers 13 residues. CDR1 is MNHNY, CDR2 SVGAGI, per germline (reference sequence). The DNA for the CDR3 is TGTGCCAGCAGGGAGGGGGAGCCCTACGAGCAGTACTTC. Encoded protein: CASREGEPYEQYF.

The chain links TRBV5-6 to TRBJ2-1, with 10 bases identical to TRBD2. There are 16 residues in the CDR3. Germline V gene data show CDR1 as SGHDT and CDR2 as YYEEEE. With 4 bases clipped from V and 3 bases from J, the junction kept 7 bases outside the gene matches. The CDR3 sequence: CASSPLLAGDYNEQFF. For the CDR3, the DNA is TGTGCCAGCAGCCCCCTGCTAGCGGGAGACTACAATGAGCAGTTCTTC.

The rearrangement joins TRBV6-1 to TRBJ2-1; 8 bases match TRBD2. The CDR3 is 15 residues long. V dropped 6 bases and J dropped 4; count of bases not matched to a gene: 8. CDR1 MNHNS and CDR2 SASEGT come from the germline V gene. In nucleotides, the CDR3 is TGTGCCAGCAGCGGGACTAGGAATCAATACAATGAGCAGTTCTTC. The encoded protein is CASSGTRNQYNEQFF.

Note on this clone: The same CDR3 arises from other DNA sequences in this sample as well. This chain uses TRBV27 with TRBJ2-1; D is uncertain. The V gene lost 0 bases and the J gene lost 6 bases, with 6 bases spanning the gap. This CDR3 has 13 residues. Germline values: CDR1 MNHEY, CDR2 SMNVEV (reference sequence). CDR3 amino acids: CASSLSPGNEQFF. DNA for the CDR3: TGTGCCAGCAGTTTATCCCCAGGCAATGAGCAGTTCTTC.

Regarding this clone: Within the sample, other DNA sequences also encode this same CDR3. This chain's CDR3 is CASSLGTSGYNEQFF. CDR3 nucleotide sequence: TGTGCCAGCAGCCTCGGGACTAGCGGTTACAATGAGCAGTTCTTC. The chain carries TRBV13 and TRBJ2-1, with 11 bases matching TRBD2. With V trimmed by 5 bases and J by 4 bases, 4 bases remained unmatched. Germline values: CDR1 PRHDT, CDR2 FYEKMQ (reference sequence). This CDR3 comprises 15 residues.

The rearrangement uses TRBV7-9 and TRBJ2-7, with D uncertain. The CDR3 contains 15 residues. Germline V gene data show CDR1 as SEHNR and CDR2 as FQNEAQ (reference sequence). With 5 bases removed from V and 0 bases from J, the gap between germline ends came to 14 bases. CDR3 bases: TGTGCCAGCAGCGATCCTGGGCTCTACTCCTACGAGCAGTACTTC. The encoded protein is CASSDPGLYSYEQYF.

The chain is built from TRBV4-1 and TRBJ2-7; 9 bases align to TRBD1. Germline V gene data show CDR1 as MGHRA and CDR2 as YSYEKL. J was trimmed by 4 bases and V by 4 bases; bases with no gene match: 11. The CDR3 covers 16 residues. DNA for the CDR3: TGCGCCAGCAGCCGAAGAACTGGGACAGGGTCGTACGAGCAGTACTTC. Residues: CASSRRTGTGSYEQYF.

V and J are TRBV7-6 and TRBJ2-3; weak D call: TRBD2 (6 bases). CDR1 is SGHVS and CDR2 is FNYEAQ in the germline V gene. The CDR3 spans 18 residues. Deletions cut 5 bases from V and 1 base from J, with 22 bases between. CDR3 DNA: TGTGCCAGCAGCCCATCGGTCGGGGGAGCATCAGGCACAGATACGCAGTATTTT. Translated, it gives CASSPSVGGASGTDTQYF.

V is TRBV4-2 and J is TRBJ2-3; 10 nucleotides agree with TRBD2. Germline CDR1 LGHNA, CDR2 YNFKEQ. The CDR3 runs to 15 residues. V was clipped by 3 bases and J by 6 bases; unmatched bases: 6. The CDR3 loop reads CASSHPGLAFDTQYF. CDR3 nucleotide sequence: TGTGCCAGCAGCCACCCGGGACTAGCGTTCGATACGCAGTATTTT.

The chain combines TRBV7-2 with TRBJ2-3, with 13 bases matching TRBD2. The CDR3 runs 19 residues. Germline V gene sequence: CDR1 SGHTA, CDR2 FQGNSA. Trimming removed 1 base from V and 6 bases from J; junction bases left unmatched: 13. DNA for the CDR3: TGTGCCAGCAGCTTAGACCCTACTAGCGGGAGGGCCATCTGGGATACGCAGTATTTT. Its protein is CASSLDPTSGRAIWDTQYF.

The rearrangement uses TRBV5-4 and TRBJ2-7, with 12 positions matching TRBD2. Germline CDR1 is SGHNT and CDR2 is YYREEE (reference sequence). The CDR3 length is 17 residues. V was clipped by 5 bases and J by 1 base; unmatched bases: 10. CDR3 nucleotide sequence: TGTGCCAGCAGTCCCACCGGGACTAGCGGGCTTTCCTACGAGCAGTACTTC. The encoded protein is CASSPTGTSGLSYEQYF.

This clone was observed once. The chain employs TRBV19 and TRBJ2-1; D call uncertain. V shed 5 bases and J shed 0 bases, with 11 bases lying between them. This CDR3 is 15 amino acids long. Germline-derived CDR1 and CDR2 are LNHDA and SQIVND (reference sequence). CDR3 sequence reads: CASSDGGVSYNEQFF. Here the CDR3 DNA reads TGTGCCAGTAGTGACGGCGGAGTCTCCTACAATGAGCAGTTCTTC. The full variable domain, with the rest looked up from reference TRBV19 and TRBJ2-1, is DGGITQSPKYLFRKEGQNVTLSCEQNLNHDAMYWYRQDPGQGLRLIYYSQIVNDFQKGDIAEGYSVSREKKESFPLTVTSAQKNPTAFYLCASSDGGVSYNEQFFGPGTRLTVL.

The V and J genes are TRBV7-6 and TRBJ2-1; possible D gene TRBD2, 5 bases. Germline lookup yields CDR1 SGHVS and CDR2 FNYEAQ. V was clipped by 5 bases and J by 2 bases, with 13 bases between them. The CDR3 has 15 residues. CDR3 protein: CASSRTLEAYNEQFF. In DNA form, the CDR3 reads TGTGCCAGCAGCCGGACTCTCGAGGCCTACAATGAGCAGTTCTTC.

The gene calls are TRBV7-9 and TRBJ2-1, with D perhaps matching TRBD1 (6 bases). The V gene's germline CDR1 is SEHNR and CDR2 FQNEAQ (reference sequence). Between the trimmed V and J ends, which lost 5 bases and 0 bases, there was a span of 11 bases. This CDR3 is built from 15 residues. The CDR3 DNA reads TGTGCCAGCAGCCCACGGGACATCTCCTACAATGAGCAGTTCTTC. This gives the protein CASSPRDISYNEQFF.

For this clone: Other nucleotide sequences in the sample specify the same CDR3. CDR3 sequence reads: CASSEGGNYGYTF. The CDR3 bases are TGCGCCAGCAGTGAGGGGGGGAACTATGGCTACACCTTC. This chain connects TRBV10-2 to TRBJ1-2; a weak D match, TRBD1 (5 bases). The CDR3 runs 13 residues. V gave up 2 bases and J gave up 2 bases, with 6 bases separating them. Looked up from germline, CDR1 is WSHSY and CDR2 is SAAADI.

CDR3 coding DNA: TGTGCCAGCAGTGACCGGGACAACTCCTACGAGCAGTACTTC. Translating gives CASSDRDNSYEQYF. This chain joins TRBV2 and TRBJ2-7; tentative D call: TRBD1 (6 bases). The V end lost 3 bases, the J end lost 0 bases, and 9 bases lay between the germline ends. Germline-derived CDR1 and CDR2 are SNHLY and FYNNEI. The CDR3 contains 14 residues.

This clone has a single count. J is TRBJ1-3 and V is TRBV7-2; 7 bases line up with TRBD1. Germline V gives CDR1 SGHTA, CDR2 FQGNSA. CDR3 length equals 15 residues. V lost 2 bases to trimming and J lost 7 bases; unmatched junction nucleotides: 8. CDR3 sequence reads: CASSLIGTEGNTIYF. CDR3 nucleotide sequence: TGTGCCAGCAGCTTAATAGGGACAGAGGGGAACACCATATATTTT.

This clone was recorded a few times. DNA of the CDR3: TGTGCCAGCAGCTTAACGCTGAACACTGAAGCTTTCTTT. Encoded protein: CASSLTLNTEAFF. V is TRBV13 and J is TRBJ1-1; D call uncertain. From germline, CDR1 is PRHDT and CDR2 FYEKMQ (reference sequence). The CDR3 totals 13 residues. Deletions cut 2 bases from V and 0 bases from J, with 4 bases between.

As concerns this clone: Other DNA sequences in the sample encode the same CDR3. This sequence joins TRBV5-4 and TRBJ2-1; D ambiguous. Germline CDR1 is SGHNT and CDR2 is YYREEE (reference sequence). The V and J ends lost 2 bases and 0 bases respectively, with 6 bases between them. This CDR3 spans 14 amino acids. The CDR3 nucleotides are TGTGCCAGCAGCTTATCCGGCTCCTACAATGAGCAGTTCTTC. This translates into CASSLSGSYNEQFF. Full variable domain (rest looked up from reference TRBV5-4 and TRBJ2-1): ETGVTQSPTHLIKTRGQQVTLRCSSQSGHNTVSWYQQALGQGPQFIFQYYREEENGRGNFPPRFSGLQFPNYSSELNVNALELDDSALYLCASSLSGSYNEQFFGPGTRLTVL.

This chain uses TRBV6-5 with TRBJ1-1; D unresolved. This CDR3 is built from 14 residues. Germline CDR1 and CDR2: MNHEY and SVGAGI. V lost 2 bases and J lost 1, with 8 bases in between. The CDR3 sequence is CASSYQTWNTEAFF. In nucleotides, the CDR3 is TGTGCCAGCAGTTACCAAACATGGAACACTGAAGCTTTCTTT.